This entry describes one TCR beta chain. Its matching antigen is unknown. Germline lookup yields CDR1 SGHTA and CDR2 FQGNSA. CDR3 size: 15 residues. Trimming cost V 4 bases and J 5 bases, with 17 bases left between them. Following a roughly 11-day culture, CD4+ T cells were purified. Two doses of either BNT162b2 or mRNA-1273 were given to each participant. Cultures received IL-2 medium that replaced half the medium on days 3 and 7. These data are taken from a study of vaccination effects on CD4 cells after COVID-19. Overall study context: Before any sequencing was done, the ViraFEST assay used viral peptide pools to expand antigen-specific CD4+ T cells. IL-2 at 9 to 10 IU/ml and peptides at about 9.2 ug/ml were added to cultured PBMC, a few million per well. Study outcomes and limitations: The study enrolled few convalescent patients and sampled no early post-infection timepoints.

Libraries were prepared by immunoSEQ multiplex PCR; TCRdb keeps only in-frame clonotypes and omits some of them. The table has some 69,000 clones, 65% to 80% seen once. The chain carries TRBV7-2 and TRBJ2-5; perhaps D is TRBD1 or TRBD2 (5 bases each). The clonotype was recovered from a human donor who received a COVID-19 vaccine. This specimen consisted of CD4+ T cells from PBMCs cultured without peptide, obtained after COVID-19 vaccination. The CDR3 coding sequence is TGTGCCAGCAGCTCGCAGCGGTTCCAGGGTGAGACCCAGTACTTC. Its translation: CASSSQRFQGETQYF.